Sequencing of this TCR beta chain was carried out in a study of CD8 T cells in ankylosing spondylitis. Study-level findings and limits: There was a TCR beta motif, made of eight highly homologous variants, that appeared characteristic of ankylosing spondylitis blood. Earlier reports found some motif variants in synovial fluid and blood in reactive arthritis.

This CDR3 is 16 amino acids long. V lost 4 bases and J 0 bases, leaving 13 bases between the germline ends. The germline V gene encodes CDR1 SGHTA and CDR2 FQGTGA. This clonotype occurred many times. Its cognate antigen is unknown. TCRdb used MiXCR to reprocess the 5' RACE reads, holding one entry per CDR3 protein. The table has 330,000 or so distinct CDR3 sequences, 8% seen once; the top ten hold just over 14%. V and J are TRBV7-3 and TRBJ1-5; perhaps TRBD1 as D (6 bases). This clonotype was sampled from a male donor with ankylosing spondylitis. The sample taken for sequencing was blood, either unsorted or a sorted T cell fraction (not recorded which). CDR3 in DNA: TGTGCCAGCAGCTCGCGGGGGACACATAGCAATCAGCCCCAGCATTTT. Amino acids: CASSSRGTHSNQPQHF.